One sample yielded the 13 T cell receptor beta chains listed below, sequenced in a study of T cell responses to AZD1222 COVID-19 vaccine. Using immunoSEQ multiplex PCR, the repertoire was profiled, and TCRdb retains in-frame clones only, with some absent. The table includes approximately 100,000 clones, roughly 89% detected once. The specimen comprised peripheral blood, sampled on day 0 of AZD1222 vaccination. The origin of the receptors is an adult in good health.

This chain links TRBV4-2 with TRBJ2-7; the D is unclear. This CDR3 is built from 16 residues. Germline V gives CDR1 LGHNA, CDR2 YNFKEQ. V dropped 0 bases and J dropped 0 bases, with 12 bases sitting between them. The CDR3 nucleotides read TGTGCCAGCAGCCAAGATGAGGCCGTTCTCTCCTACGAGCAGTACTTC. Translated, it gives CASSQDEAVLSYEQYF.

The J gene is TRBJ1-2, the V gene TRBV19, with D uncertain. Germline lookup yields CDR1 LNHDA and CDR2 SQIVND (reference sequence). This CDR3 spans 13 amino acids. V gave up 1 base and J gave up 6 bases, with 9 bases separating them. The DNA of the CDR3 is TGTGCCAGTAGTATAGGCCAAAGGGATGGCTACACCTTC. Encoded protein: CASSIGQRDGYTF. Drawing the rest from reference TRBV19 and TRBJ1-2, the complete variable domain is DGGITQSPKYLFRKEGQNVTLSCEQNLNHDAMYWYRQDPGQGLRLIYYSQIVNDFQKGDIAEGYSVSREKKESFPLTVTSAQKNPTAFYLCASSIGQRDGYTFGSGTRLTVV.

The chain is built from TRBV28 and TRBJ2-7; 11 nucleotides align to TRBD2. The CDR3 spans 18 residues. Per the germline V gene, CDR1 is MDHEN and CDR2 is SYDVKM. J gave up 0 bases and V 6 bases, and 13 bases lay outside the gene matches. CDR3 loop: CASSRIPGTSGSSYEQYF. As DNA, the CDR3 is TGTGCCAGCAGCCGAATCCCCGGGACTAGCGGCAGCTCCTACGAGCAGTACTTC.

The chain is built from TRBV11-2 and TRBJ2-7; D tentatively fits TRBD1 or TRBD2 (6 bases each). CDR1 and CDR2 (germline): SGHAT, FQNNGV. The CDR3 length is 18 residues. V shed 2 bases and J shed 2 bases, with 22 bases lying between them. The CDR3 sequence is CASSLSELRGTHTYEQYF. CDR3 nucleotides: TGTGCCAGCAGCTTAAGCGAGCTCCGCGGGACACATACCTACGAGCAGTACTTC.

This chain uses TRBV4-3 with TRBJ1-2; the D is unclear. The V and J ends lost 0 bases and 2 bases respectively, with 10 bases between them. Germline-derived CDR1 and CDR2 are LGHNA and YSLEER. CDR3 size: 15 residues. The CDR3 protein is CASSQDTGRNYGYTF. CDR3 in DNA: TGCGCCAGCAGCCAAGACACGGGCCGGAACTATGGCTACACCTTC.

CDR3 in DNA: TGTGCCAGCAGCCAGGGACAGGGTGGATACGAGCAGTACTTC. It is translated as CASSQGQGGYEQYF. The chain combines TRBV7-6 with TRBJ2-7, with TRBD1 identical over 9 bases. The V gene end was trimmed by 5 bases and the J gene end by 4 bases; junction bases not matched to a gene: 6. CDR3 length equals 14 residues. CDR1 is SGHVS and CDR2 is FNYEAQ in the germline V gene. The full variable domain, in which reference TRBV7-6 and TRBJ2-7 provide the parts outside the CDR3, is GAGVSQSPRYKVTKRGQDVALRCDPISGHVSLYWYRQALGQGPEFLTYFNYEAQQDKSGLPNDRFSAERPEGSISTLTIQRTEQRDSAMYRCASSQGQGGYEQYFGPGTRLTVT.

This sequence joins TRBV10-2 and TRBJ1-5, with 7 bases fitting TRBD1. Germline V gene sequence: CDR1 WSHSY, CDR2 SAAADI. The J segment lost 6 bases and the V segment lost 10 bases, leaving 18 bases of the junction unmatched. This CDR3 has 16 residues. The chain's CDR3 is CATKWGEGQMGQPQHF. The CDR3 bases are TGCGCCACCAAGTGGGGGGAGGGACAGATGGGTCAGCCCCAGCATTTT.

The CDR3 bases are TGTGCCTGGAGTGTCGCAGGGTTCGGCACCGGGGAGCTGTTTTTT. Translating it yields CAWSVAGFGTGELFF. V usage is TRBV30 and J usage is TRBJ2-2; TRBD1 is a possible D gene (5 bases). This CDR3 is 15 amino acids long. V gave up 0 bases and J gave up 4 bases, with 12 bases separating them. Germline V gene lookup returns CDR1 GTSNPN and CDR2 SVGIG (reference sequence).

The chain has TRBV28 and TRBJ1-6, with a possible D match to TRBD1 (5 bases). CDR1 MDHEN and CDR2 SYDVKM come from the germline V gene. Trimming took off 8 bases at V and 9 bases at J, with 11 bases between the two ends. This CDR3 region has 12 residues. The CDR3 DNA sequence: TGTGCCAGCGGGACCGCGAGTTCACCCCTCCACTTT. Translated, it gives CASGTASSPLHF.

The rearrangement uses TRBV10-1 and TRBJ1-2; D is perhaps TRBD1 (6 bases). V gave up 0 bases and J gave up 3 bases, with 20 bases separating them. Germline V gene lookup returns CDR1 WNHNN and CDR2 SYGVQD (reference sequence). This CDR3 has 18 residues. The CDR3 is CASSESTTGLRGHYGYTF. DNA of the CDR3: TGCGCCAGCAGTGAGTCGACGACAGGTTTGAGGGGCCACTATGGCTACACCTTC.

The rearrangement uses TRBV19 and TRBJ2-7, with 11 bases matching TRBD2. The trim removed 8 bases at V and 2 bases at J, leaving 8 bases unmatched. The germline CDR1 and CDR2 sequences are LNHDA and SQIVND (reference sequence). The CDR3 is 15 residues long. CDR3 sequence reads: CASGTSGFPTYEQYF. DNA of the CDR3: TGTGCCAGTGGGACTAGCGGCTTTCCGACCTACGAGCAGTACTTC.

The genes are TRBV30 and TRBJ2-7, with 7 bases fitting TRBD2. CDR1 and CDR2 from the germline V gene are GTSNPN and SVGIG (reference sequence). The CDR3 loop spans 14 amino acids. The V gene end was trimmed by 2 bases and the J gene end by 2 bases; junction bases not matched to a gene: 6. In nucleotides, the CDR3 is TGTGCCTGGAGTACCGGGGGAGGGGCCTACGAGCAGTACTTC. The encoded protein is CAWSTGGGAYEQYF. The variable domain in full, with the rest retrieved from reference TRBV30 and TRBJ2-7, is SQTIHQWPATLVQPVGSPLSLECTVEGTSNPNLYWYRQAAGRGLQLLFYSVGIGQISSEVPQNLSASRPQDRQFILSSKKLLLSDSGFYLCAWSTGGGAYEQYFGPGTRLTVT.

CDR3 protein: CASRAASGSRRNEQFF. The CDR3 DNA follows: TGTGCCAGCAGAGCGGCTAGCGGGAGTAGACGGAATGAGCAGTTCTTC. The V call is TRBV2, the J call TRBJ2-1; 10 bases align to TRBD2. In germline, CDR1 is SNHLY, CDR2 FYNNEI. The CDR3 has 16 residues. V dropped 6 bases and J dropped 7; count of bases not matched to a gene: 12. The whole variable domain, filled in from reference TRBV2 and TRBJ2-1, reads EPEVTQTPSHQVTQMGQEVILRCVPISNHLYFYWYRQILGQKVEFLVSFYNNEISEKSEIFDDQFSVERPDGSNFTLKIRSTKLEDSAMYFCASRAASGSRRNEQFFGPGTRLTVL.